These 28 T cell receptor beta chains originate from one sample sequenced in a study of blood T cell repertoires in COVID-19. Produced via immunoSEQ multiplex PCR; TCRdb's table is partial and in-frame only. The repertoire holds roughly 270,000 clones, 85% seen once, with about 2.3% in the top ten. Source material: PBMCs or T cells enriched from blood (not recorded which). These receptor sequences come from a woman aged 45-59 years who had recovered from COVID-19.

This chain's CDR3 is CASSGVWGTNSYEQYF. The CDR3 DNA reads TGTGCCAGCTCAGGGGTTTGGGGCACAAACTCCTACGAGCAGTACTTC. The chain is built from TRBV18 and TRBJ2-7; D is possibly TRBD1 (5 bases). Trimming took 5 bases from V and 0 from J, leaving 17 bases between them. The CDR3 has 16 residues. Germline lookup yields CDR1 KGHSH and CDR2 LQKENI.

This sequence joins TRBV19 and TRBJ1-3; D is unresolved. V was pared by 5 bases and J by 2 bases, with 10 bases between. The length of the CDR3 is 14 residues. The V gene's germline CDR1 is LNHDA and CDR2 SQIVND (reference sequence). CDR3 in DNA: TGTGCCAGTAGTGAAACTCAAACTGGAAACACCATATATTTT. Translating it yields CASSETQTGNTIYF.

This clone appeared a single time. The gene calls are TRBV5-1 and TRBJ2-1; 11 bases match TRBD2. Per germline, CDR1 SGHRS and CDR2 YFSETQ. The V gene end was trimmed by 0 bases and the J gene end by 8 bases; junction bases not matched to a gene: 4. The CDR3 length is 15 residues. The CDR3 spells CASSLVLAGAHEQFF. The CDR3 DNA sequence: TGCGCCAGCAGCTTGGTACTAGCGGGAGCCCATGAGCAGTTCTTC.

The chain joins TRBV9 to TRBJ1-1; D perhaps matches TRBD1 (6 bases). Germline V gives CDR1 SGDLS, CDR2 YYNGEE. The CDR3 is 15 residues long. The V and J ends lost 1 base and 0 bases respectively, with 10 bases between them. The CDR3 DNA reads TGTGCCAGCAGCGTACAGGGGTTACTGAACACTGAAGCTTTCTTT. Its translation is CASSVQGLLNTEAFF.

The chain uses TRBV30 and TRBJ1-4; D not resolved. CDR3 length: 11 residues. V was shortened by 1 base and J by 10 bases, with 7 bases between the two germline ends. Germline V gives CDR1 GTSNPN, CDR2 SVGIG (reference sequence). CDR3: CAWSAGGKLFF. The CDR3 bases are TGTGCCTGGAGTGCCGGCGGAAAACTGTTTTTT.

The genes are TRBV3-1 (or the pseudogene TRBV3-2) and TRBJ1-6; 9 nucleotides line up with TRBD1. Losses at the gene ends were 3 bases for V and 6 bases for J; bases not matched to a gene: 3. The CDR3 consists of 15 residues. Germline V lookup: CDR1 LGHDT, CDR2 YNNKEL (reference sequence). The CDR3 protein is CASSQGQGINSPLHF. In nucleotides, the CDR3 is TGTGCCAGCAGCCAGGGACAGGGAATTAATTCACCCCTCCACTTT.

This clone was observed once. The rearrangement uses TRBV27 and TRBJ2-7, with 7 bases that match TRBD1. This CDR3 region has 17 residues. J lost 2 bases, V lost 4 bases, and 14 bases had no gene match. CDR1 is MNHEY, CDR2 SMNVEV, per germline (reference sequence). The CDR3 protein is CASSYSLDRVAPYEQYF. In nucleotides, the CDR3 is TGTGCCAGCAGTTACTCGCTCGACAGGGTGGCCCCCTACGAGCAGTACTTC.

The genes are TRBV18 and TRBJ2-7, with D perhaps TRBD2 (6 bases). The V and J ends lost 3 bases and 4 bases respectively, with 19 bases between them. The CDR3 consists of 16 residues. Germline CDR1 is KGHSH and CDR2 is LQKENI. CDR3 amino acids: CASSPLITGDTYEQYF. CDR3 sequence (DNA): TGTGCCAGCTCACCCTTAATTACGGGGGATACTTACGAGCAGTACTTC.

This chain connects TRBV28 to TRBJ1-2; no clear D. Germline V lookup: CDR1 MDHEN, CDR2 SYDVKM. V lost 2 bases to trimming and J lost 4 bases, with 11 bases between them. The CDR3 is 14 amino acids. This chain's CDR3 is CASSLGTEGYGYTF. The CDR3 region has the DNA TGTGCCAGCAGTTTAGGCACCGAGGGCTATGGCTACACCTTC.

In regard to this clone: This sample also contains other DNA sequences that code for the same CDR3. The chain joins TRBV18 to TRBJ1-1, with D possibly matching TRBD1 (5 bases). Trimming took 2 bases from V and 2 from J, leaving 9 bases between them. The CDR3 length is 14 residues. Germline-derived CDR1 and CDR2 are KGHSH and LQKENI. CDR3: CASSPSQGNTEAFF. CDR3 sequence (DNA): TGTGCCAGCTCACCATCTCAGGGAAACACTGAAGCTTTCTTT.

This chain links TRBV5-4 with TRBJ1-3; 7 positions match TRBD1. V lost 2 bases and J lost 0; bases outside the gene matches: 8. This CDR3 has 17 amino acids. Germline V gene data show CDR1 as SGHNT and CDR2 as YYREEE (reference sequence). CDR3 sequence (DNA): TGTGCCAGCAGCTTCCAAGGACAGGACTTCTCTGGAAACACCATATATTTT. It is translated as CASSFQGQDFSGNTIYF.

The chain couples TRBV27 to TRBJ1-2, with a possible D match to TRBD1 (5 bases). The length of the CDR3 is 12 residues. CDR1 is MNHEY and CDR2 is SMNVEV in the germline V gene (reference sequence). V lost 4 bases to trimming and J lost 8 bases, with 11 bases between them. The CDR3 is CASSSQGGGYTF. The CDR3 region has the DNA TGTGCCAGCAGTTCCCAGGGTGGAGGCTACACCTTC.

The chain links TRBV6-1 to TRBJ1-5; tentative D call: TRBD1 (5 bases). Trimming removed 0 bases from V and 8 bases from J, with 14 bases in between. Germline lookup yields CDR1 MNHNS and CDR2 SASEGT. The CDR3 is made up of 15 amino acids. The CDR3 coding sequence is TGTGCCAGCAGTGAAGCCGGAGGGGAGTCTGAGCCCCAGCATTTT. It translates to CASSEAGGESEPQHF.

This chain joins TRBV30 and TRBJ1-1; D remains ambiguous. Germline CDR1 is GTSNPN and CDR2 is SVGIG (reference sequence). CDR3 length: 15 amino acids. Trimming left V 2 bases short and J 0 bases short, with 13 bases between. The CDR3 coding sequence is TGTGCCTGGAGTCGCCCGCTACAGATGAACACTGAAGCTTTCTTT. Translated: CAWSRPLQMNTEAFF. The complete variable domain, with remaining parts taken from reference TRBV30 and TRBJ1-1, reads SQTIHQWPATLVQPVGSPLSLECTVEGTSNPNLYWYRQAAGRGLQLLFYSVGIGQISSEVPQNLSASRPQDRQFILSSKKLLLSDSGFYLCAWSRPLQMNTEAFFGQGTRLTVV.

V usage is TRBV7-2 and J usage is TRBJ2-2, with D maybe TRBD1 (6 bases). V gave up 2 bases and J gave up 5 bases, with 6 bases separating them. Germline-derived CDR1 and CDR2 are SGHTA and FQGNSA. The CDR3 length is 13 residues. CDR3 DNA sequence: TGTGCCAGCAGCTTACAGGGGACCGGGGAGCTGTTTTTT. As protein: CASSLQGTGELFF.

A remark on this clone: The junction differs from germline at one of its ends, possibly a read error. This rearrangement joins TRBV7-9 to TRBJ2-7, with TRBD2 matching over 11 bases. Germline values: CDR1 SEHNR, CDR2 FQNEAQ (reference sequence). The length of the CDR3 is 16 residues. CDR3 sequence reads: CASSLVFGASGGTFHF. DNA for the CDR3: TGTGCCAGCAGCTTAGTGTTCGGGGCTAGCGGGGGGACCTTTCACTTC.

The table lists this clone with a count of one. The chain links TRBV2 to TRBJ1-5, with D unresolved. In germline, CDR1 is SNHLY, CDR2 FYNNEI. There are 15 residues in the CDR3. V lost 5 bases and J lost 2, with 13 bases in between. The CDR3 reads CASSFDRLRNQPQHF. CDR3 bases: TGTGCCAGCAGTTTTGACCGACTGCGCAATCAGCCCCAGCATTTT.

This clone was picked up a small number of times. The chain couples TRBV12-3 or TRBV12-4 to TRBJ1-4; D is possibly TRBD1 (5 bases). The CDR3 length is 12 residues. The ends were cut back, 5 bases at V and 10 bases at J, with 11 bases in the middle. CDR3 loop: CASSGQQPKLFF. DNA for the CDR3: TGTGCCAGCAGTGGACAACAGCCAAAACTGTTTTTT.

The chain employs TRBV6-1 and TRBJ1-3; tentative D call: TRBD1 (5 bases). The length of the CDR3 is 18 residues. Germline lookup yields CDR1 MNHNS and CDR2 SASEGT. The V gene lost 3 bases and the J gene lost 0 bases, with 18 bases spanning the gap. The CDR3 DNA reads as TGTGCCAGCAGTGAGGGGCTTGGGCCGCGCCCCTCTGGAAACACCATATATTTT. This gives the protein CASSEGLGPRPSGNTIYF.

J is TRBJ1-1 and V is TRBV5-6, with D tentatively TRBD1 (5 bases). The CDR3 is 15 amino acids. From germline, CDR1 is SGHDT and CDR2 YYEEEE. V lost 6 bases, J lost 2 bases, and 17 bases lay in between. CDR3 coding DNA: TGTGCCAGCAACCTACAGGATCGACTTAACACTGAAGCTTTCTTT. Its translation: CASNLQDRLNTEAFF.

The CDR3 region has the DNA TGTGCCAGCACCCTGTCTAGCGGGGGATACACCGGGGAGCTGTTTTTT. It specifies CASTLSSGGYTGELFF. This sequence joins TRBV27 and TRBJ2-2, with 10 bases fitting TRBD2. The V gene's germline CDR1 is MNHEY and CDR2 SMNVEV (reference sequence). CDR3 length equals 16 residues. Unmatched junction bases numbered 8, after V lost 7 bases and J lost 3 bases.

This chain uses TRBV19 with TRBJ1-4; 8 nucleotides match TRBD1. The CDR3 extends over 14 amino acids. Trimming at V came to 3 bases and at J to 7 bases, leaving 4 bases not matched to a gene. The V gene's germline CDR1 is LNHDA and CDR2 SQIVND (reference sequence). In DNA, the CDR3 is TGTGCCAGTAGTATTTCGACAGGGGCTGAAAAACTGTTTTTT. Its protein product is CASSISTGAEKLFF.

The chain carries TRBV5-5 and TRBJ2-1; 11 bases map to TRBD2. The CDR3 is 15 residues long. Per germline, CDR1 SGHKS and CDR2 YYEKEE (reference sequence). Unmatched junction bases numbered 5, after V lost 2 bases and J lost 7 bases. The CDR3 DNA is TGTGCCAGCAGCTTTGCTAGCGGGAGGCCAAATGAGCAGTTCTTC. It translates to CASSFASGRPNEQFF.

The chain joins TRBV7-8 to TRBJ2-1; 9 bases map to TRBD2. CDR1 SGHVS and CDR2 FQNEAQ come from the germline V gene. The CDR3 loop spans 15 amino acids. The V segment lost 0 bases and the J segment 11 bases; nucleotides outside the gene matches: 8. The CDR3 loop reads CASSLAEVAGVQQFF. The DNA for the CDR3 is TGTGCCAGCAGCTTAGCGGAAGTAGCGGGAGTTCAGCAGTTCTTC.

The rearrangement uses TRBV5-3 and TRBJ1-2; the match to TRBD1 covers 8 bases. TRBV5-3 is known as an ORF, though its function is uncertain. The J segment lost 7 bases and the V segment lost 3 bases, leaving 8 bases of the junction unmatched. This CDR3 has 14 residues. CDR3 bases: TGTGCCAGAAGCTACGGACAGGGAAATGTTGGCTACACCTTC. As protein: CARSYGQGNVGYTF.

V usage is TRBV4-1 and J usage is TRBJ1-5; TRBD1 might be the D (6 bases). CDR1 and CDR2 from the germline V gene are MGHRA and YSYEKL. Trimming left V 0 bases short and J 2 bases short, with 17 bases between. This CDR3 is built from 18 residues. This CDR3 reads CASSQDHQGMYGNQPQHF. The DNA for the CDR3 is TGCGCCAGCAGCCAAGACCACCAGGGGATGTACGGCAATCAGCCCCAGCATTTT.

The chain couples TRBV7-8 to TRBJ2-1; TRBD2 matches at 11 bases. CDR1 SGHVS and CDR2 FQNEAQ come from the germline V gene. This CDR3 is 16 amino acids long. V was pared by 5 bases and J by 1 base, with 4 bases of the junction left unmatched. The CDR3 sequence is CASSPLAGGSYNEQFF. CDR3 coding DNA: TGTGCCAGCAGCCCGTTAGCGGGAGGGTCCTACAATGAGCAGTTCTTC.

J is TRBJ1-6 and V is TRBV7-9; D gene ambiguous. CDR3 length equals 12 residues. Germline loops: CDR1 SEHNR, CDR2 FQNEAQ (reference sequence). With 5 bases removed from V and 10 bases from J, the gap between germline ends came to 9 bases. In DNA, the CDR3 is TGTGCCAGCAGCGGTGGCCTGTCACCCCTCCACTTT. It codes for CASSGGLSPLHF.